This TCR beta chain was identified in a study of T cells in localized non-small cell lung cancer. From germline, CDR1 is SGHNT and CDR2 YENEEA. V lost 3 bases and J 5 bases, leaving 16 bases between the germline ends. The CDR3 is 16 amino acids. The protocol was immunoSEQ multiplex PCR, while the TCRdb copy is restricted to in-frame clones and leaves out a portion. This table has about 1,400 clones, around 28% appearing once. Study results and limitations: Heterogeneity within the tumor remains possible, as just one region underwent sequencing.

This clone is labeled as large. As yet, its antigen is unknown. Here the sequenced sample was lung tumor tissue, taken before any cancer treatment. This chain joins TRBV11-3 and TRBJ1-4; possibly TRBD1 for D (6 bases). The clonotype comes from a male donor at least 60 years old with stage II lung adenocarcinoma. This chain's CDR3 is CASSFGGRSENEKLFF. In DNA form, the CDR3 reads TGTGCCAGCAGCTTTGGGGGGCGCAGTGAAAATGAAAAACTGTTTTTT.